These 9 T cell receptor beta chains were all obtained from the same sample, sequenced in a study of blood T cell repertoires in COVID-19. Repertoires were generated with immunoSEQ multiplex PCR, while TCRdb's copy carries only in-frame clones and drops some. The table shows approximately 300,000 clones, with 70% to 90% occurring only once. The sample comprised peripheral blood. The receptor set was obtained from a woman aged 45-65 years with active or convalescent COVID-19.

Only a few counts were recorded for this clone. V is TRBV19 and J is TRBJ2-1; 8 bases map to TRBD2. V lost 9 bases, J lost 5 bases, and 15 bases stayed unmatched. Germline values: CDR1 LNHDA, CDR2 SQIVND (reference sequence). This CDR3 has 16 amino acids. The CDR3 sequence is CASQVSIAGKDNEQFF. DNA for the CDR3: TGTGCCAGCCAAGTTTCAATAGCGGGGAAAGACAATGAGCAGTTCTTC. Looking up the rest from reference TRBV19 and TRBJ2-1 gives the full variable domain: DGGITQSPKYLFRKEGQNVTLSCEQNLNHDAMYWYRQDPGQGLRLIYYSQIVNDFQKGDIAEGYSVSREKKESFPLTVTSAQKNPTAFYLCASQVSIAGKDNEQFFGPGTRLTVL.

V and J are TRBV19 and TRBJ1-5; 8 nucleotides agree with TRBD1. The CDR3 totals 12 residues. From germline, CDR1 is LNHDA and CDR2 SQIVND (reference sequence). Unmatched junction bases numbered 4, after V lost 11 bases and J lost 4 bases. The CDR3 spells CAGRQGNQPQHF. CDR3 in DNA: TGTGCCGGGCGACAGGGGAATCAGCCCCAGCATTTT.

The table lists this clone with a few counts. The chain carries TRBV9 and TRBJ1-1; 7 nucleotides agree with TRBD1. Trimming cost V 3 bases and J 6 bases; bases outside gene matches: 2. This CDR3 is 12 amino acids long. The germline V gene has CDR1 SGDLS and CDR2 YYNGEE. CDR3 sequence reads: CASSGQGPEAFF. The CDR3 DNA reads TGTGCCAGCAGCGGACAGGGCCCTGAAGCTTTCTTT.

This clone was observed a handful of times. The chain employs TRBV6-5 and TRBJ1-1; 7 bases fit TRBD1. The germline gives CDR1 MNHEY, CDR2 SVGAGI. V trimming: 5 bases; J trimming: 0 bases; junction bases outside the gene matches: 6. This CDR3 comprises 15 residues. CDR3 nucleotides: TGTGCCAGCAGTCTTGATACAGGGGTGAACACTGAAGCTTTCTTT. Amino acids: CASSLDTGVNTEAFF.

V is TRBV18 and J is TRBJ1-2, with 9 positions matching TRBD1. The CDR3 runs to 14 residues. The germline CDR1 and CDR2 sequences are KGHSH and LQKENI. The trim removed 5 bases at V and 2 bases at J, leaving 3 bases unmatched. CDR3 sequence reads: CASSYGTGNYGYTF. CDR3 DNA sequence: TGTGCCAGCTCATACGGGACAGGGAACTATGGCTACACCTTC.

The chain links TRBV6-2 or TRBV6-3 to TRBJ1-5; D possibly corresponds to TRBD1 (6 bases). The V end lost 3 bases, the J end lost 7 bases, and 13 bases lay between the germline ends. Germline V gene data show CDR1 as MNHEY and CDR2 as SVGEGT. The length of the CDR3 is 14 residues. The CDR3 nucleotides are TGTGCCAGCAGTTATGGCGGGGGGCAGCAGCCCCAGCATTTT. It specifies CASSYGGGQQPQHF.

V gene TRBV25-1 combines with J gene TRBJ1-2; D is unresolved. The CDR3 loop spans 15 amino acids. Per the germline V gene, CDR1 is MGHDK and CDR2 is SYGVNS. Trimming removed 3 bases from V and 4 bases from J, with 15 bases in between. Here the CDR3 reads CASSDGSWAPYGYTF. CDR3 DNA sequence: TGTGCCAGCAGTGACGGCTCATGGGCCCCCTATGGCTACACCTTC.

The chain joins TRBV11-2 to TRBJ1-6; 8 bases match TRBD1. CDR1 and CDR2 from the germline V gene are SGHAT and FQNNGV. The CDR3 has 17 amino acids. The V segment lost 1 base and the J segment 10 bases; nucleotides outside the gene matches: 12. CDR3 sequence: CASSLAGTGTSRSPLHF. The CDR3 DNA follows: TGTGCCAGCAGCTTAGCCGGGACAGGAACCTCACGCTCACCCCTCCACTTT.

This rearrangement joins TRBV4-2 to TRBJ2-1; no definite D call. The CDR3 spans 13 residues. Looked up from germline, CDR1 is LGHNA and CDR2 is YNFKEQ. V was clipped by 4 bases and J by 7 bases, with 11 bases between them. Here the CDR3 DNA reads TGTGCCAGCAGCCGAGACAACAATAATGAGCAGTTCTTC. Translation gives CASSRDNNNEQFF.